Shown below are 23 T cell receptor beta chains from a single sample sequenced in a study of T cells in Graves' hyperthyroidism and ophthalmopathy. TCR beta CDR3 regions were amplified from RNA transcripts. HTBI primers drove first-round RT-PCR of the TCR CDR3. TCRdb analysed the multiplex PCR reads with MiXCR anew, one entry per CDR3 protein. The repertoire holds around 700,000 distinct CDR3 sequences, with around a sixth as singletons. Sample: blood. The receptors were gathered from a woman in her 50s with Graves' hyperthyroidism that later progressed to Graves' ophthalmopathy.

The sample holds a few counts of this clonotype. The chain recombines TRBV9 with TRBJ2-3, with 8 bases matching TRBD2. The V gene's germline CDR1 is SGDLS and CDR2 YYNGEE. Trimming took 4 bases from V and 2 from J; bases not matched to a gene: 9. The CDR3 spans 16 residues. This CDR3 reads CASSSGTSPLTDTQYF. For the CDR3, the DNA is TGTGCCAGCAGCTCCGGGACTAGTCCCCTCACAGATACGCAGTATTTT.

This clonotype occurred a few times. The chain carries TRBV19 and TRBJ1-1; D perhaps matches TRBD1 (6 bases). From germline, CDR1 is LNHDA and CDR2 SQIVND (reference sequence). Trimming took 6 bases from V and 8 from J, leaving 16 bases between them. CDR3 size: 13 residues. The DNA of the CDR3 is TGTGCCAGTAGCATCAGGACAGCCGTAGAAGCTTTCTTT. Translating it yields CASSIRTAVEAFF.

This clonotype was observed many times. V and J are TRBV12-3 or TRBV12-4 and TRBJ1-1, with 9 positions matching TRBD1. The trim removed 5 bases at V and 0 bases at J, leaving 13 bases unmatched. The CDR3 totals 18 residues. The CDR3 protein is CASSPRLGTGRMNTEAFF. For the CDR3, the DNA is TGTGCCAGCAGTCCTCGCCTAGGGACAGGGAGGATGAACACTGAAGCTTTCTTT.

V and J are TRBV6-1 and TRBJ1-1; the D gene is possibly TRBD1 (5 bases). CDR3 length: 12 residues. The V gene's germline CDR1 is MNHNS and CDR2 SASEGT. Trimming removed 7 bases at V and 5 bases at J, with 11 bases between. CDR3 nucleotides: TGTGCCAGCATGGAAGGGGAAACTGAAGCTTTCTTT. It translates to CASMEGETEAFF.

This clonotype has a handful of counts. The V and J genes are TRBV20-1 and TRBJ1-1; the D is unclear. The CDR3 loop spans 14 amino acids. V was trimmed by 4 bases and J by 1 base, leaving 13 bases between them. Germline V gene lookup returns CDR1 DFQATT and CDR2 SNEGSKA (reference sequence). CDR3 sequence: CSATYGVGNTEAFF. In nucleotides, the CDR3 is TGCAGTGCTACTTACGGGGTAGGGAACACTGAAGCTTTCTTT.

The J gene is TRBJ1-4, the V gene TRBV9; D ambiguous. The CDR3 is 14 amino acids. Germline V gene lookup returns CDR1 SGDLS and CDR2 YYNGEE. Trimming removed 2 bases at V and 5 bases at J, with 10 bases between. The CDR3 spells CASSVAPSNEKLFF. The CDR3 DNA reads TGTGCCAGCAGCGTGGCCCCTTCAAATGAAAAACTGTTTTTT.

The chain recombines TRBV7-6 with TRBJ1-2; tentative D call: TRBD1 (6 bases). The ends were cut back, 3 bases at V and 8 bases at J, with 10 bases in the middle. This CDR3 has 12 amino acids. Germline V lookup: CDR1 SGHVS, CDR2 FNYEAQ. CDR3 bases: TGTGCCAGCAGCTTTGTGGGGGGCGGCTACACCTTC. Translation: CASSFVGGGYTF.

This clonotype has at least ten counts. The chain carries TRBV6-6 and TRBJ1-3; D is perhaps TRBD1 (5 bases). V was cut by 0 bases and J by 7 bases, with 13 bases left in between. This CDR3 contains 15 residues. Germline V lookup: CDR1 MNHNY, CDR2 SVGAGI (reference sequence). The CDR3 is CASSYSDGRGNTIYF. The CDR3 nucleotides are TGTGCCAGCAGTTACTCCGACGGGAGGGGTAACACCATATATTTT.

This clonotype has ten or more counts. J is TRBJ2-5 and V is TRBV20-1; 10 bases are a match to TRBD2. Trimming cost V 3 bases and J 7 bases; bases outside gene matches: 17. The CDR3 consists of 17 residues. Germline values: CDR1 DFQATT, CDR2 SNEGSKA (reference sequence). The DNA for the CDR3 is TGCAGTGCTAGTCCGGCTAGCGGGGGCCAAGAGATTGGGACCCAGTACTTC. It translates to CSASPASGGQEIGTQYF.

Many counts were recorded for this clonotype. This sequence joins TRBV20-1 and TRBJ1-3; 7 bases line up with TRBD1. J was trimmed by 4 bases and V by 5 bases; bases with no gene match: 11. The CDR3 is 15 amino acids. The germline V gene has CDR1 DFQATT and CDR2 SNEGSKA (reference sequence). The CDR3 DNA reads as TGCAGTGCTCTCCAGGGCAGGGGGGTGGGAAACACCATATATTTT. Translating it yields CSALQGRGVGNTIYF.

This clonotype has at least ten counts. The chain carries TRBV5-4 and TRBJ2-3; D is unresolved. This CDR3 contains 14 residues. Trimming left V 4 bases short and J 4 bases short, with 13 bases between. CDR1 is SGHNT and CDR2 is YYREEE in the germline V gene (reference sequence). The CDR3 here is CASSPRLDADTQYF. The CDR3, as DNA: TGTGCCAGCAGCCCACGACTCGACGCAGATACGCAGTATTTT.

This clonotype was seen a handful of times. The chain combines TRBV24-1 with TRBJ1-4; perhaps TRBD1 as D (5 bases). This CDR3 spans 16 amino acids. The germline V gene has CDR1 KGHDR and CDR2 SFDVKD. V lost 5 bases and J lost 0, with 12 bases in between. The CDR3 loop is CATSVGGAATNEKLFF. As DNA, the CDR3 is TGTGCCACCAGTGTGGGGGGAGCTGCAACTAATGAAAAACTGTTTTTT.

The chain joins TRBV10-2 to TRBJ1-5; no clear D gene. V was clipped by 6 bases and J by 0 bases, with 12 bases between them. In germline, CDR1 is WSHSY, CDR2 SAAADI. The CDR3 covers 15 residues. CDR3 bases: TGCGCCAGCAGGTTGAGGCGAGGTAGCAATCAGCCCCAGCATTTT. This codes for CASRLRRGSNQPQHF.

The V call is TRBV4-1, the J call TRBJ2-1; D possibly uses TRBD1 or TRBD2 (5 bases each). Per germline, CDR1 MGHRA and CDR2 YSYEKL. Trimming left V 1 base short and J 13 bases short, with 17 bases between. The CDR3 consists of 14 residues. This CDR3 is CASSQAPRMGDQFF. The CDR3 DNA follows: TGCGCCAGCAGCCAAGCGCCTCGCATGGGGGATCAGTTCTTC.

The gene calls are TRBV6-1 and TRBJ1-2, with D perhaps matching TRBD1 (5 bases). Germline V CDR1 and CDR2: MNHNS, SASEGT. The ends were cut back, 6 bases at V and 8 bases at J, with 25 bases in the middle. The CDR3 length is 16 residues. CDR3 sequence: CASRPVPGPSMGGYTF. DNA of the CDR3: TGTGCCAGCAGACCTGTACCGGGACCTAGCATGGGCGGCTACACCTTC.

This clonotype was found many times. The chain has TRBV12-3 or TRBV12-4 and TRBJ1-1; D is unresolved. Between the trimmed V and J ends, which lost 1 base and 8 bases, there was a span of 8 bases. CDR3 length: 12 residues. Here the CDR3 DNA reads TGTGCCAGCAGTTTAGTTGAAGTCGAAGCTTTCTTT. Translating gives CASSLVEVEAFF.

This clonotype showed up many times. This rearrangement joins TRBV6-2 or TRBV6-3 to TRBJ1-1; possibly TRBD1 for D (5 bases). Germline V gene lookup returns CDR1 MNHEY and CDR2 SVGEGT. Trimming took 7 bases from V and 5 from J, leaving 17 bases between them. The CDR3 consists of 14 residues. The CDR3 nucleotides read TGTGCCAGCACCAACTGGGGGGGTATTACTGAAGCTTTCTTT. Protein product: CASTNWGGITEAFF.

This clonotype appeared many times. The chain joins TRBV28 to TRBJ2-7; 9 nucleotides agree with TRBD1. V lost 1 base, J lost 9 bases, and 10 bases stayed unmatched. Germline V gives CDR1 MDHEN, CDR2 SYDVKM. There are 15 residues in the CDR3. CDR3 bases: TGTGCCAGCAGTTTATCAGGGACAGGGAGGTTCAGGCAGTACTTC. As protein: CASSLSGTGRFRQYF.

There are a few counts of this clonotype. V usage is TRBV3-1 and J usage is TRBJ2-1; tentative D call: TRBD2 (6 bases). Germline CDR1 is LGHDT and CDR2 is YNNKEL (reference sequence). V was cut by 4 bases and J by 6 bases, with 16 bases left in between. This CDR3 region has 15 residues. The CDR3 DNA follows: TGTGCCAGCAGCCCCCTAGGCGGGGTTGTCAATGAGCAGTTCTTC. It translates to CASSPLGGVVNEQFF.

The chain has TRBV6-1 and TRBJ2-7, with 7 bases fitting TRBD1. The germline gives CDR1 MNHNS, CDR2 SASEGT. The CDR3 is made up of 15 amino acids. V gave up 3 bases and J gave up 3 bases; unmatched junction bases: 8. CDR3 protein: CASSELGRQGYEQYF. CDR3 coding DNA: TGTGCCAGCAGTGAGCTCGGACGACAGGGCTACGAGCAGTACTTC.

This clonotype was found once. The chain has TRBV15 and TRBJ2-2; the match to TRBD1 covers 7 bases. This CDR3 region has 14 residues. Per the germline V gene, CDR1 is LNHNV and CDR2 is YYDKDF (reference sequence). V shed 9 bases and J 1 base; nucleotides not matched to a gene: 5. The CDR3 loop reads CATGDRKNTGELFF. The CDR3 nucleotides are TGTGCCACAGGGGACAGAAAGAACACCGGGGAGCTGTTTTTT.

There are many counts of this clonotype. This CDR3 is CASSLSGGYRTEAFF. CDR3 in DNA: TGTGCCAGCAGTTTATCCGGAGGGTATCGCACTGAAGCTTTCTTT. This chain uses TRBV12-3 or TRBV12-4 with TRBJ1-1; D unresolved. V was shortened by 2 bases and J by 4 bases, with 14 bases between the two germline ends. The CDR3 is made up of 15 amino acids.

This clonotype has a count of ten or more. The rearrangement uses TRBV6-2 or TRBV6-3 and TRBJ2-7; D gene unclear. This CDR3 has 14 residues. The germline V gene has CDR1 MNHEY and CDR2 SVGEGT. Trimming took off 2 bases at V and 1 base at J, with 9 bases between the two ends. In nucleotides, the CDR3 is TGTGCCAGCAGTTACCCCGGATTATCCTACGAGCAGTACTTC. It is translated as CASSYPGLSYEQYF.